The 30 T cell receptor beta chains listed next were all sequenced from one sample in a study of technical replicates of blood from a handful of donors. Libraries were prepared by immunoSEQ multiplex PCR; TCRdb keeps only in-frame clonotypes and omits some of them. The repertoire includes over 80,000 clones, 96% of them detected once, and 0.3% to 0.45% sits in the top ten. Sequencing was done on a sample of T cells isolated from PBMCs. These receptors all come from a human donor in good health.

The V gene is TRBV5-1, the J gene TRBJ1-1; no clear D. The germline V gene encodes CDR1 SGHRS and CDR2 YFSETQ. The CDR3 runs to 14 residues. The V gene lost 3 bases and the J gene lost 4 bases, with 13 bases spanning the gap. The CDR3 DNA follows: TGCGCCAGCAGCTGGAGTGAGTCTTTCACTGAAGCTTTCTTT. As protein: CASSWSESFTEAFF.

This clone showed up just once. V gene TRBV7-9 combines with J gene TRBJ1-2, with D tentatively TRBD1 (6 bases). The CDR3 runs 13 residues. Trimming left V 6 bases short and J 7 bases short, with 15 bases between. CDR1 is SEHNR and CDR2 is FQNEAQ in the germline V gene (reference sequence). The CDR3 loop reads CASRSGGAVGYTF. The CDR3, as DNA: TGTGCCAGCAGGTCTGGGGGGGCTGTTGGCTACACCTTC.

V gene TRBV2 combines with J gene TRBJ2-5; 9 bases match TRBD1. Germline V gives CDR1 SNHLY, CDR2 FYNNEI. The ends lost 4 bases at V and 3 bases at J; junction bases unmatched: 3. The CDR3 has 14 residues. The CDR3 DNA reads TGTGCCAGCAGTGCAAGGGACAGGGAAGAGACCCAGTACTTC. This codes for CASSARDREETQYF.

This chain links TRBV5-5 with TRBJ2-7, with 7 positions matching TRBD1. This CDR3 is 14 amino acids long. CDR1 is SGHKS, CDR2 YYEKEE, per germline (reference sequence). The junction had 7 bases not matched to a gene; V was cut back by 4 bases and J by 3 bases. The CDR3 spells CASSVGQRIYEQYF. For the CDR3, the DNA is TGTGCCAGCAGCGTGGGACAGAGAATCTACGAGCAGTACTTC.

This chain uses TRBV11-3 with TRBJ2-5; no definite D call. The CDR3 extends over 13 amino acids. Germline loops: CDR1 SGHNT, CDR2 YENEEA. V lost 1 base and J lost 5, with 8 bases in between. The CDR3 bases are TGTGCCAGCAGCTTAGTTGCCGGGGAGACCCAGTACTTC. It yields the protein CASSLVAGETQYF.

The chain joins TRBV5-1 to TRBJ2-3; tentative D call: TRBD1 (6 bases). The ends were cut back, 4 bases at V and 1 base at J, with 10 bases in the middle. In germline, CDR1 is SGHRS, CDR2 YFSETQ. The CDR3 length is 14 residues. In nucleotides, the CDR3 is TGCGCCAGCAGCATAGGACAGCGCACAGATACGCAGTATTTT. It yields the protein CASSIGQRTDTQYF.

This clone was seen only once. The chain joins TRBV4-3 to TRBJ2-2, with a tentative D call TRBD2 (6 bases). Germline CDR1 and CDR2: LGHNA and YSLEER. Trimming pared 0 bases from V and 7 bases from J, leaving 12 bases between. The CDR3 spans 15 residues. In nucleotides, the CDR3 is TGCGCCAGCAGCCAAGACACGGGGGTGGACGGGGAGCTGTTTTTT. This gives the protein CASSQDTGVDGELFF.

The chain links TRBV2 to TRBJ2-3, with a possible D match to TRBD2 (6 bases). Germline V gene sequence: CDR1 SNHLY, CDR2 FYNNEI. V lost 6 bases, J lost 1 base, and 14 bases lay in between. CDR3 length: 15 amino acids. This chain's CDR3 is CASSRLEIGTDTQYF. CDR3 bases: TGTGCCAGCAGCAGACTAGAAATCGGCACAGATACGCAGTATTTT.

The CDR3 here is CASSLAEGATNEKLFF. In nucleotides, the CDR3 is TGCGCCAGCAGCTTGGCTGAGGGGGCAACTAATGAAAAACTGTTTTTT. V gene TRBV5-1 combines with J gene TRBJ1-4; weak D call: TRBD1 (6 bases). V shed 0 bases and J shed 0 bases, with 9 bases lying between them. Germline lookup yields CDR1 SGHRS and CDR2 YFSETQ. This CDR3 is 16 amino acids long.

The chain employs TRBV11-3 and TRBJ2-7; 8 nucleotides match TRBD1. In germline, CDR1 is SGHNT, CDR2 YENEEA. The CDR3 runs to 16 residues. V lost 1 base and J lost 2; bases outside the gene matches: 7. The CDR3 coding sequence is TGTGCCAGCAGCTTAGGTAAGGGACAGGCAGCCTACGAGCAGTACTTC. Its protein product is CASSLGKGQAAYEQYF. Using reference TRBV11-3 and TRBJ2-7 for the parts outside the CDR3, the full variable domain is EAGVVQSPRYKIIEKKQPVAFWCNPISGHNTLYWYLQNLGQGPELLIRYENEEAVDDSQLPKDRFSAERLKGVDSTLKIQPAELGDSAVYLCASSLGKGQAAYEQYFGPGTRLTVT.

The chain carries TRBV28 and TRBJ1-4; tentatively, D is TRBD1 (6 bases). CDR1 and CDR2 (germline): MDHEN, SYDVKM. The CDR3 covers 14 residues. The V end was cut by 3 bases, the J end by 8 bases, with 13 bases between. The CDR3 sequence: CASSFQGLEEKLFF. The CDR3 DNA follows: TGTGCCAGCAGTTTTCAGGGGCTCGAAGAAAAACTGTTTTTT.

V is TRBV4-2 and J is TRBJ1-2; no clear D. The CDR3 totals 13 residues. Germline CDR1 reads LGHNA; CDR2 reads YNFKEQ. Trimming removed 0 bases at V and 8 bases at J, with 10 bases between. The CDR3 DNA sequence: TGTGCCAGCAGCCAAGAAAGCGGTAGGGGCTACACCTTC. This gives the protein CASSQESGRGYTF.

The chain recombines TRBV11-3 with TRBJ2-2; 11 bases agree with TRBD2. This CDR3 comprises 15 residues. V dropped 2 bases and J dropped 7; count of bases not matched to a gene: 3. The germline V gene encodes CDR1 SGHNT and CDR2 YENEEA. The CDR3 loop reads CASSLPSGRHGELFF. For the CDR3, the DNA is TGTGCCAGCAGCTTACCTAGCGGGAGGCACGGGGAGCTGTTTTTT.

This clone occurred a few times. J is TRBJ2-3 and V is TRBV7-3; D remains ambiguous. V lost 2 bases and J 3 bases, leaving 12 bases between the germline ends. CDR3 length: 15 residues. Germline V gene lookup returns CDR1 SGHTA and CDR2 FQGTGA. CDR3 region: CASSLVSGPTDTQYF. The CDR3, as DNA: TGTGCCAGCAGCTTAGTCTCAGGCCCGACAGATACGCAGTATTTT. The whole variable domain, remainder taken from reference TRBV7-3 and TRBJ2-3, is GAGVSQTPSNKVTEKGKYVELRCDPISGHTALYWYRQSLGQGPEFLIYFQGTGAADDSGLPNDRFFAVRPEGSVSTLKIQRTERGDSAVYLCASSLVSGPTDTQYFGPGTRLTVL.

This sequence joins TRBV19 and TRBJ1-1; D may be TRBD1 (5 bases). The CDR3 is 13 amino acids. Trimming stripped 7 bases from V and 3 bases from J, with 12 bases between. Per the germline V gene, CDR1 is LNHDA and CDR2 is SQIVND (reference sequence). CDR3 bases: TGTGCCAGTAATAAGGGGCAGTACACTGAAGCTTTCTTT. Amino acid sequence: CASNKGQYTEAFF. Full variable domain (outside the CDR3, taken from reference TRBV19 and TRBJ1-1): DGGITQSPKYLFRKEGQNVTLSCEQNLNHDAMYWYRQDPGQGLRLIYYSQIVNDFQKGDIAEGYSVSREKKESFPLTVTSAQKNPTAFYLCASNKGQYTEAFFGQGTRLTVV.

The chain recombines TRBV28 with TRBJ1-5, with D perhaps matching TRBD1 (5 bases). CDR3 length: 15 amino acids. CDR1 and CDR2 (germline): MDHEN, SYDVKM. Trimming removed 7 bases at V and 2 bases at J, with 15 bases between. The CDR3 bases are TGTGCCAGCACTAACGCGGGGGAGGGCAATCAGCCCCAGCATTTT. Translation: CASTNAGEGNQPQHF.

The CDR3 DNA sequence: TGTGCCAGCAGCTTGTTTCGTTCCAATGAAAAACTGTTTTTT. Encoded protein: CASSLFRSNEKLFF. The chain employs TRBV5-4 and TRBJ1-4; D is undetermined. CDR1 is SGHNT and CDR2 is YYREEE in the germline V gene (reference sequence). The ends were cut back, 1 base at V and 5 bases at J, with 9 bases in the middle. CDR3 size: 14 residues.

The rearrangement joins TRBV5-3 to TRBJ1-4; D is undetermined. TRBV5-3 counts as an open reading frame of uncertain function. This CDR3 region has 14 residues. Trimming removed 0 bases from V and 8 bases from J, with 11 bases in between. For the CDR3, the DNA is TGTGCCAGAAGCTTGGAGGGAGGAGAAGAAAAACTGTTTTTT. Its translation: CARSLEGGEEKLFF.

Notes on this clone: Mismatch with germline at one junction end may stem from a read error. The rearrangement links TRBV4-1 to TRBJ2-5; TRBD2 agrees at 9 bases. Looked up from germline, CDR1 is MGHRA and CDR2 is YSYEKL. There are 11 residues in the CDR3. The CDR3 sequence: CASSRPGLADF. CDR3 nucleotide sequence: TGCGCCAGCAGCCGGCCGGGACTAGCTGACTTC.

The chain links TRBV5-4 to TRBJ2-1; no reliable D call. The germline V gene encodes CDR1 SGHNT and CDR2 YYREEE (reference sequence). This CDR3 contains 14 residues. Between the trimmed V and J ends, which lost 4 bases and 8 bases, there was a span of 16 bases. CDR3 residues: CASSPTGAWDEQFF. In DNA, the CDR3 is TGTGCCAGCAGCCCGACGGGTGCCTGGGATGAGCAGTTCTTC.

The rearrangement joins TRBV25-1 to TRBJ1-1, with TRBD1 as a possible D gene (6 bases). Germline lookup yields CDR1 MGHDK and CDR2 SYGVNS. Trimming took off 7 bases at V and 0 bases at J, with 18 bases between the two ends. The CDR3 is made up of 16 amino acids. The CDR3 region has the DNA TGTGCCAGCACCTTGGGTAGGGGGTCGATGAACACTGAAGCTTTCTTT. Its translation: CASTLGRGSMNTEAFF.

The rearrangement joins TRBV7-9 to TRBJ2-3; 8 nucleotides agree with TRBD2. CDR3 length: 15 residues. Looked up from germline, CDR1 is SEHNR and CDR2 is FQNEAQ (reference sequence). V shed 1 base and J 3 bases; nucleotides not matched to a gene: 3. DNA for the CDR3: TGTGCCAGCAGCTTAGTAGCGGGACTGACAGATACGCAGTATTTT. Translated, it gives CASSLVAGLTDTQYF.

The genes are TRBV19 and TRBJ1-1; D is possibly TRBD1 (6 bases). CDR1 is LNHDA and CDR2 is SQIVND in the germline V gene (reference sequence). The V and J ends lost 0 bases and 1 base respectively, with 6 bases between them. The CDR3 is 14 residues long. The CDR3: CASSIEDRNTEAFF. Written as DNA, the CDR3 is TGTGCCAGTAGTATAGAGGACAGGAACACTGAAGCTTTCTTT.

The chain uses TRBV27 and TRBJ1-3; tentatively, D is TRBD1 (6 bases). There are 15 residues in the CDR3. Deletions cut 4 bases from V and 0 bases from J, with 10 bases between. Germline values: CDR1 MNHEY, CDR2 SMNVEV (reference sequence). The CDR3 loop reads CASSSTGNSGNTIYF. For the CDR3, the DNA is TGTGCCAGCAGTTCTACAGGGAACTCTGGAAACACCATATATTTT.

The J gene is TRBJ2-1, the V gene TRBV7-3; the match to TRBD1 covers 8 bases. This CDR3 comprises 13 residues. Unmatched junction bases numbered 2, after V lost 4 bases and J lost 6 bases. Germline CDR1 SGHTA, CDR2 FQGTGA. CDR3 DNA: TGTGCCAGCAGCTCCGGACAGGGCAATGAGCAGTTCTTC. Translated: CASSSGQGNEQFF.

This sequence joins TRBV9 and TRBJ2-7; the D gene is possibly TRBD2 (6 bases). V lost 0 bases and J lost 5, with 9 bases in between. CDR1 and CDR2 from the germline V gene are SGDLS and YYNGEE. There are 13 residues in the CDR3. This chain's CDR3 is CASSVGWGDEQYF. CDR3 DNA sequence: TGTGCCAGCAGCGTAGGTTGGGGGGACGAGCAGTACTTC.

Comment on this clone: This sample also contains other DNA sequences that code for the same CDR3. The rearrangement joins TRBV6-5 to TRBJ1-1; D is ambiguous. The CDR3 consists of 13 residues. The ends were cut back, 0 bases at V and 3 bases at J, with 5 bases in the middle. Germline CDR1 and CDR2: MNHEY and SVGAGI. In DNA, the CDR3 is TGTGCCAGCAGTTACTCGAGGGACACTGAAGCTTTCTTT. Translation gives CASSYSRDTEAFF.

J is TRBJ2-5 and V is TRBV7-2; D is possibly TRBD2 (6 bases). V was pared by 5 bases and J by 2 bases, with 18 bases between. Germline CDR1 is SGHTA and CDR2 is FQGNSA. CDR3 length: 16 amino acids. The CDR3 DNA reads TGTGCCAGCAGCACACAACCGCTGGGACTGCAAGAGACCCAGTACTTC. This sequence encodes CASSTQPLGLQETQYF. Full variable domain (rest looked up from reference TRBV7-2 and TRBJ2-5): GAGVSQSPSNKVTEKGKDVELRCDPISGHTALYWYRQSLGQGLEFLIYFQGNSAPDKSGLPSDRFSAERTGGSVSTLTIQRTQQEDSAVYLCASSTQPLGLQETQYFGPGTRLLVL.

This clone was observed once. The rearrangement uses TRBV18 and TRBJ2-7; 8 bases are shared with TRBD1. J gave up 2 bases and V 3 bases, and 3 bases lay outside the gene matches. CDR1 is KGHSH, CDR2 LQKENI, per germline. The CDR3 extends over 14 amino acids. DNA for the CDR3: TGTGCCAGCTCACCGCAGGGGGCGGCCTACGAGCAGTACTTC. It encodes CASSPQGAAYEQYF.

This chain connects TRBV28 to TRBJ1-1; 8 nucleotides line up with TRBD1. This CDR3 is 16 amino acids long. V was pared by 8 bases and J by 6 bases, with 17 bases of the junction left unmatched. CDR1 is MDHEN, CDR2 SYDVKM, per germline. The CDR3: CASRRIGQGRLAEAFF. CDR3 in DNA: TGTGCCAGCCGTCGGATAGGACAGGGAAGATTGGCTGAAGCTTTCTTT.